A selection of T cell receptor beta chains follows, all from one sample in a study of Graves' ophthalmopathy and Graves' hyperthyroidism. TCRdb ran MiXCR on the multiplex PCR reads and lists one entry per CDR3 protein. The data contain about half a million distinct CDR3 sequences, 13% to 15% of them seen just once; the ten biggest clones take up 9.8%. The sample comprised blood. All receptors derive from a woman aged 25 to 45 with Graves' ophthalmopathy. Each CDR3 is given with its conserved first and last residue. The D gene is left open where the match is weak.

TRBJ2-5,.,TRBV6-5,CASSSAGPRGETQYF
TRBJ1-5,.,TRBV6-2/TRBV6-3,CASSYSGQQPQHF
TRBJ2-5,.,TRBV29-1,CSVEDRYQETQYF
TRBJ1-5,.,TRBV7-9,CASSLPGDHQPQHF
TRBJ1-5,TRBD1,TRBV19,CASSIRQGDQPQHF
.,TRBD2,TRBV5-1,CASSWGTSGGRNIQYF
TRBJ1-2,.,TRBV3-1,CASSQARGARGYTF
TRBJ1-5,.,TRBV12-3/TRBV12-4,CASSLGSFQPQHF
TRBJ1-1,.,TRBV6-5,CASSYSSRDTEAFF
TRBJ2-7,TRBD2,TRBV13,CASSLEPSGRYEQYF
TRBJ1-2,.,TRBV2,CASSERLLYGYTF
TRBJ2-7,TRBD2,TRBV7-3,CAYKAGGPYEQYF
TRBJ2-7,.,TRBV12-3/TRBV12-4,CASSSRSDPYEQYF
TRBJ1-5,.,TRBV12-3/TRBV12-4,CASTLDTSLKMNQPQHF
TRBJ1-6,.,TRBV27,CASRYRDSNSPLHF
TRBJ1-5,TRBD1,TRBV20-1,CSARGEGAGQPQHF
TRBJ2-5,TRBD2,TRBV6-5,CASSFYGSRGSKETQYF
TRBJ2-7,TRBD1,TRBV6-1,CASSEFKDRTYEQYF
TRBJ2-7,TRBD1,TRBV28,CASSLYGTERYEQYF
TRBJ1-5,.,TRBV6-1,CASSGLVNQPQHF